This entry lists 20 T cell receptor beta chains sequenced from one sample in a study of T cell clones after liver transplantation. Clones were sequenced by immunoSEQ multiplex PCR, and TCRdb holds only the in-frame ones, with some missing. The data hold 25,000 to 35,000 clones, with just under 95% observed a single time. This material consisted of CD8+ T cells from blood, taken 12 months after liver transplant. The source of these receptors is a human patient who received a liver transplant. Some T cells may be provided by the graft donor.

V gene TRBV6-6 combines with J gene TRBJ2-2; weak D call: TRBD2 (5 bases). This CDR3 is built from 13 residues. The germline V gene encodes CDR1 MNHNY and CDR2 SVGAGI (reference sequence). Trimming took 7 bases from V and 5 from J, leaving 11 bases between them. CDR3 in DNA: TGTGCCAGCATCGTCCGGGGAACCGGGGAGCTGTTTTTT. Amino acid sequence: CASIVRGTGELFF.

This chain connects TRBV7-9 to TRBJ1-1; no definite D call. The CDR3 totals 14 residues. Looked up from germline, CDR1 is SEHNR and CDR2 is FQNEAQ (reference sequence). V lost 1 base and J 7 bases, leaving 13 bases between the germline ends. The CDR3 here is CASSLEGGAIEAFF. The CDR3 region has the DNA TGTGCCAGCAGCTTAGAGGGTGGCGCAATTGAAGCTTTCTTT. Looking up the rest from reference TRBV7-9 and TRBJ1-1 gives the full variable domain: DTGVSQNPRHKITKRGQNVTFRCDPISEHNRLYWYRQTLGQGPEFLTYFQNEAQLEKSRLLSDRFSAERPKGSFSTLEIQRTEQGDSAMYLCASSLEGGAIEAFFGQGTRLTVV.

The chain couples TRBV27 to TRBJ2-7; no clear D gene. Trimming removed 6 bases at V and 3 bases at J, with 12 bases between. This CDR3 contains 13 residues. Germline assignment: CDR1 MNHEY and CDR2 SMNVEV (reference sequence). The CDR3 DNA is TGTGCCAGCAGCCTCTCCCCCGGCTACGAGCAGTACTTC. Translated, it gives CASSLSPGYEQYF.

The rearrangement uses TRBV19 and TRBJ2-7; D is unresolved. Per germline, CDR1 LNHDA and CDR2 SQIVND (reference sequence). The CDR3 length is 14 residues. V was clipped by 1 base and J by 2 bases, with 9 bases between them. The CDR3 DNA follows: TGTGCCAGTAGTATAGCCCCAGGTACCTACGAGCAGTACTTC. Its protein product is CASSIAPGTYEQYF. The full variable domain, with the rest looked up from reference TRBV19 and TRBJ2-7, is DGGITQSPKYLFRKEGQNVTLSCEQNLNHDAMYWYRQDPGQGLRLIYYSQIVNDFQKGDIAEGYSVSREKKESFPLTVTSAQKNPTAFYLCASSIAPGTYEQYFGPGTRLTVT.

The rearrangement joins TRBV9 to TRBJ2-6; D ambiguous. Deletions cut 0 bases from V and 0 bases from J, with 16 bases between. The CDR3 length is 19 residues. In germline, CDR1 is SGDLS, CDR2 YYNGEE. The CDR3 DNA reads TGTGCCAGCAGCGTAGAGTTTTTAAAAGTAGTCTCTGGGGCCAACGTCCTGACTTTC. This codes for CASSVEFLKVVSGANVLTF.

The gene calls are TRBV10-3 and TRBJ2-7; TRBD2 matches 12 bases. The V and J ends lost 3 bases and 0 bases, in that order; junction bases with no gene match: 3. CDR1 ENHRY and CDR2 SYGVKD come from the germline V gene. This CDR3 comprises 16 residues. CDR3 sequence: CAISDGTSGLSYEQYF. The CDR3 DNA reads TGTGCCATCAGTGACGGGACTAGCGGGCTCTCCTACGAGCAGTACTTC.

The rearrangement joins TRBV7-3 to TRBJ2-7, with TRBD1 as a possible D gene (5 bases). The CDR3 loop spans 15 amino acids. Per the germline V gene, CDR1 is SGHTA and CDR2 is FQGTGA. Trimming left V 5 bases short and J 1 base short, with 15 bases between. DNA of the CDR3: TGTGCCAGCAGCCCCACGGCAGGGCATTCCTACGAGCAGTACTTC. This gives the protein CASSPTAGHSYEQYF.

The gene calls are TRBV27 and TRBJ2-5; D is possibly TRBD2 (5 bases). Trimming shortened V by 5 bases and J by 3 bases, and 31 bases separated the two germline ends. CDR3 size: 20 residues. CDR1 is MNHEY, CDR2 SMNVEV, per germline (reference sequence). The CDR3 coding sequence is TGTGCCAGCAGTGTATTAGCGCGATTCTCAGCGGACGGGAAGAAAGAGACCCAGTACTTC. It encodes CASSVLARFSADGKKETQYF.

The CDR3 DNA sequence: TGTGCCAGCACCCAACGGGCGTCCTACAATGAGCAGTTCTTC. Translation: CASTQRASYNEQFF. This sequence joins TRBV7-9 and TRBJ2-1; D remains unclear. The CDR3 is 14 amino acids. V was shortened by 7 bases and J by 1 base, with 11 bases between the two germline ends. Germline V gene data show CDR1 as SEHNR and CDR2 as FQNEAQ (reference sequence).

The CDR3 loop reads CASSQTPSDAYEQYF. CDR3 coding DNA: TGTGCCAGCAGCCAGACACCTAGTGATGCCTACGAGCAGTACTTC. V and J are TRBV4-2 and TRBJ2-7, with D uncertain. The CDR3 spans 15 residues. Germline V CDR1 and CDR2: LGHNA, YNFKEQ. The V and J ends lost 3 bases and 2 bases respectively, with 14 bases between them.

V and J are TRBV2 and TRBJ2-7; D uncertain. The CDR3 runs 12 residues. Germline V lookup: CDR1 SNHLY, CDR2 FYNNEI. V was cut by 3 bases and J by 9 bases, with 12 bases left in between. The CDR3 sequence is CASSDRVAWQYF. The CDR3 bases are TGTGCCAGCAGTGATAGGGTGGCTTGGCAGTACTTC. Variable domain in full (rest from reference TRBV2 and TRBJ2-7): EPEVTQTPSHQVTQMGQEVILRCVPISNHLYFYWYRQILGQKVEFLVSFYNNEISEKSEIFDDQFSVERPDGSNFTLKIRSTKLEDSAMYFCASSDRVAWQYFGPGTRLTVT.

V is TRBV30 and J is TRBJ1-2; no clear D gene. The CDR3 extends over 10 amino acids. Germline V gene data show CDR1 as GTSNPN and CDR2 as SVGIG (reference sequence). CDR3 in amino acids: CVASRSGYTF. In nucleotides, the CDR3 is TGTGTGGCCAGCAGGAGTGGCTACACCTTC.

This sequence joins TRBV29-1 and TRBJ2-2; a possible D gene is TRBD2 (6 bases). The CDR3 length is 14 residues. Between the trimmed V and J ends, which lost 0 bases and 7 bases, there was a span of 12 bases. Germline values: CDR1 SQVTM, CDR2 ANQGSEA. The CDR3 region has the DNA TGCAGCGTTGAAGATCAACGGGGACTCGGGGAGCTGTTTTTT. Protein sequence: CSVEDQRGLGELFF.

V usage is TRBV9 and J usage is TRBJ1-1; D is ambiguous. The germline CDR1 and CDR2 sequences are SGDLS and YYNGEE. The V and J ends lost 4 bases and 5 bases respectively, with 6 bases between them. The CDR3 consists of 11 residues. The CDR3 DNA sequence: TGTGCCAGCAGCCCTTTGACTGAAGCTTTCTTT. It translates to CASSPLTEAFF.

In DNA form, the CDR3 reads TGTGCCAGCAGTTTACCGATTGGGGGAGAGCCCTACGAGCAGTACTTC. Amino acids: CASSLPIGGEPYEQYF. The chain recombines TRBV28 with TRBJ2-7; either TRBD1 or TRBD2 may supply D (5 bases each). V gave up 2 bases and J gave up 2 bases, with 16 bases separating them. The CDR3 consists of 16 residues. CDR1 and CDR2 (germline): MDHEN, SYDVKM. Filled out from reference TRBV28 and TRBJ2-7, the complete variable domain reads DVKVTQSSRYLVKRTGEKVFLECVQDMDHENMFWYRQDPGLGLRLIYFSYDVKMKEKGDIPEGYSVSREKKERFSLILESASTNQTSMYLCASSLPIGGEPYEQYFGPGTRLTVT.

This chain connects TRBV5-3 to TRBJ2-5, with TRBD2 matching over 8 bases. TRBV5-3 has ORF status, its function being uncertain. The CDR3 is made up of 14 amino acids. With 5 bases clipped from V and 5 bases from J, the junction kept 8 bases outside the gene matches. For the CDR3, the DNA is TGTGCCAGAAGGGATCGGGAGGGGTTTGAGACCCAGTACTTC. Encoded protein: CARRDREGFETQYF.

The rearrangement joins TRBV12-5 to TRBJ2-7; TRBD2 is a possible D gene (6 bases). Per the germline V gene, CDR1 is LGHNT and CDR2 is FRNRAP. Deletions cut 0 bases from V and 4 bases from J, with 13 bases between. This CDR3 has 15 amino acids. The CDR3 sequence: CASGLVTGLLYEQYF. In DNA, the CDR3 is TGTGCTAGTGGTTTGGTAACGGGACTCCTATACGAGCAGTACTTC.

The chain joins TRBV7-8 to TRBJ2-5; no reliable D call. Germline values: CDR1 SGHVS, CDR2 FQNEAQ. The CDR3 has 16 residues. Between the trimmed V and J ends, which lost 1 base and 5 bases, there was a span of 17 bases. The DNA for the CDR3 is TGTGCCAGCAGCTTAGGTTTGGCCATCATGGGGGAGACCCAGTACTTC. Its translation: CASSLGLAIMGETQYF. The full variable domain, completed using reference TRBV7-8 and TRBJ2-5, is GAGVSQSPRYKVAKRGQDVALRCDPISGHVSLFWYQQALGQGPEFLTYFQNEAQLDKSGLPSDRFFAERPEGSVSTLKIQRTQQEDSAVYLCASSLGLAIMGETQYFGPGTRLLVL.

The V call is TRBV7-9, the J call TRBJ1-1; no clear D. The V gene lost 5 bases and the J gene lost 6 bases, with 13 bases spanning the gap. CDR1 is SEHNR and CDR2 is FQNEAQ in the germline V gene (reference sequence). The CDR3 spans 13 residues. DNA for the CDR3: TGTGCCAGCAGCGACCCGGCCCACCCTGAAGCTTTCTTT. Amino acid sequence: CASSDPAHPEAFF.

V usage is TRBV4-1 and J usage is TRBJ2-7, with TRBD2 matching over 10 bases. CDR1 MGHRA and CDR2 YSYEKL come from the germline V gene. The CDR3 contains 15 residues. The J segment lost 4 bases and the V segment lost 4 bases, leaving 7 bases of the junction unmatched. This CDR3 reads CASSPKGTSVYEQYF. In DNA form, the CDR3 reads TGCGCCAGCAGCCCAAAGGGGACTAGCGTATACGAGCAGTACTTC.